Sequencing of this TCR beta chain was carried out in a study of T cell changes during pregnancy in multiple sclerosis. This table comes from immunoSEQ multiplex PCR, and its TCRdb copy is limited to in-frame clones, with some not included. The sample comprises some 85,000 clones, about 93% of which are singletons, and 0.84% rests with the top ten. CDR3 length: 14 residues. Germline V gene lookup returns CDR1 KGHSH and CDR2 LQKENI. V dropped 3 bases and J dropped 1 base, with 7 bases sitting between them. The TCR originated in a female donor with multiple sclerosis, enrolled in a pregnancy study. The rearrangement joins TRBV18 to TRBJ1-5; a weak D match, TRBD1 (6 bases). Sequences were derived from peripheral blood, sampled in the third trimester of pregnancy. Written as DNA, the CDR3 is TGTGCCAGCTCACCCCAGGGGAGCAATCAGCCCCAGCATTTT. It codes for CASSPQGSNQPQHF.